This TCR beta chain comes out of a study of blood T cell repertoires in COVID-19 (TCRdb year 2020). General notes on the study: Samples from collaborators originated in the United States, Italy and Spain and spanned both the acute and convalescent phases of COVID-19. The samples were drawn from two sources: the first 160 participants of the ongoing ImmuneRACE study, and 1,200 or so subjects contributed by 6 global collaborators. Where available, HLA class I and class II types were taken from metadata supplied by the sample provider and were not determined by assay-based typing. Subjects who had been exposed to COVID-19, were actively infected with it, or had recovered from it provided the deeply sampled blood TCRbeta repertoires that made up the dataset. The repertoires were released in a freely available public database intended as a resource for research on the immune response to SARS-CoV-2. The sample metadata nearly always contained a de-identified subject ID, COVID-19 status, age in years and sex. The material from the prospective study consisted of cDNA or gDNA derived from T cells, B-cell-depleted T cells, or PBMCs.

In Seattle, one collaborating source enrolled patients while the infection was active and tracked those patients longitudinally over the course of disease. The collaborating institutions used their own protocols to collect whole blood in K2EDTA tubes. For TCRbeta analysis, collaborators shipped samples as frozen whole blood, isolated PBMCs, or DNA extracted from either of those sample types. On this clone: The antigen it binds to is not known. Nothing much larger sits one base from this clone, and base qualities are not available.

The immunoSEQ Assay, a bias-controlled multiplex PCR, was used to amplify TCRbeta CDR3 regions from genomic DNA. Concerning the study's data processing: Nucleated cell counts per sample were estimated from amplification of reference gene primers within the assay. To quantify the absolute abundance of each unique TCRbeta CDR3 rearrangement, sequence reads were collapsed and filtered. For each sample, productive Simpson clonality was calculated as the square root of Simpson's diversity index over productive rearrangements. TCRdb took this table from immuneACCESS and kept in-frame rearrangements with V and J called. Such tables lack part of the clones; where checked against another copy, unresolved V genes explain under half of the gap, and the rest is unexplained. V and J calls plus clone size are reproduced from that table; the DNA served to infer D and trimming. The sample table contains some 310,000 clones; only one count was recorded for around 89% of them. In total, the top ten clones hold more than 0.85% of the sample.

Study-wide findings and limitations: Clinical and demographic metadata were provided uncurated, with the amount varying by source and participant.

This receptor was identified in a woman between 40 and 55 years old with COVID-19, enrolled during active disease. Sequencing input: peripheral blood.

The CDR3 protein: CASSFGTYDTDTQYF. The DNA sequence is TGTGCCAGCAGCTTCGGGACTTATGATACAGATACGCAGTATTTT. Recombination joined TRBV7-9 with TRBJ2-3; the D region possibly corresponds to TRBD2 (6 bases align). V and J are truncated by 3 bases and 3 bases respectively, leaving an intervening sequence of 13 bases. From the cysteine up to the phenylalanine, the CDR3 has a length of 15 residues. Solely the CDR3 DNA is kept, with 45 bases framed from the first base. Via the germline V gene (reference sequence), CDR1 is SEHNR and CDR2 FQNEAQ. When the CDR3 is completed using the reference TRBV7-9 and TRBJ2-3 genes on either side, the full variable domain is DTGVSQNPRHKITKRGQNVTFRCDPISEHNRLYWYRQTLGQGPEFLTYFQNEAQLEKSRLLSDRFSAERPKGSFSTLEIQRTEQGDSAMYLCASSFGTYDTDTQYFGPGTRLTVL.